This T cell receptor beta chain was documented in a study of T cell clones after liver transplantation. The overall study: Immunosuppression withdrawal was tried within 2 years after liver transplantation in this trial. Post-transplant blood was tracked for graft-donor-reactive T cell clones identified in a pre-transplant mixed lymphocyte reaction.

Profiled with immunoSEQ multiplex PCR; TCRdb holds only in-frame clones, not every one. The table lists under 90,000 clones, approximately 80% of them singletons. CDR3 length: 16 residues. With 7 bases removed from V and 2 bases from J, the gap between germline ends came to 20 bases. Germline V gene lookup returns CDR1 MDHEN and CDR2 SYDVKM. This rearrangement joins TRBV28 to TRBJ1-2, with D perhaps matching TRBD1 (5 bases). The material sequenced was CD4+ T cells from blood, taken before liver transplant. This clonotype was sampled from a human donor who received a liver transplant. The CDR3 DNA sequence: TGTGCCAGCAATATCGACGGGGACGACAGAAACTATGGCTACACCTTC. Translated: CASNIDGDDRNYGYTF.